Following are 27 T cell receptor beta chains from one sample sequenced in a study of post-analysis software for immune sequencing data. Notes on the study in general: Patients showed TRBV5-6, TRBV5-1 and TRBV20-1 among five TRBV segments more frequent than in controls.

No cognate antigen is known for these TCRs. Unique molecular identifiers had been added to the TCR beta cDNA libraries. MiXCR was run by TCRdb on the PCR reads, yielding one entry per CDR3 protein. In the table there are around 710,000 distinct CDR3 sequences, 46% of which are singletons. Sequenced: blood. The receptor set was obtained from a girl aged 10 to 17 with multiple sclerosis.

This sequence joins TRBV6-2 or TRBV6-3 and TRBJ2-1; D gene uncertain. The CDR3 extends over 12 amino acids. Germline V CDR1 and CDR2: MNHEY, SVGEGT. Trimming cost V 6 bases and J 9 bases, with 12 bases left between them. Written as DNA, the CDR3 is TGTGCCAGCAGCCCCGGATGGGGTGAGCAGTTCTTC. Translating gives CASSPGWGEQFF.

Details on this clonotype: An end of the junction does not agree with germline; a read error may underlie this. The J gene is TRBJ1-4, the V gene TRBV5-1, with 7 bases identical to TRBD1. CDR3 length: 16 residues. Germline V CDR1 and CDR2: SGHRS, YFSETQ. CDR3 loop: CASSLGQERGNEKRFF. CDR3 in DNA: TGCGCCAGCAGCCTTGGACAGGAAAGAGGGAATGAAAAACGGTTTTTT. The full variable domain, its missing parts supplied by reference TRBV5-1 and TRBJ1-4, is KAGVTQTPRYLIKTRGQQVTLSCSPISGHRSVSWYQQTPGQGLQFLFEYFSETQRNKGNFPGRFSGRQFSNSRSEMNVSTLELGDSALYLCASSLGQERGNEKRFFGSGTQLSVL.

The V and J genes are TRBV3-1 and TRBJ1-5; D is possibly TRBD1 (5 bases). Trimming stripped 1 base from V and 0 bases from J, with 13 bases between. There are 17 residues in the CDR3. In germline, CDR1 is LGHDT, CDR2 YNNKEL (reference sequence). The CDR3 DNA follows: TGTGCCAGCAGCCAAGGAGGTGGGGGACTTAGCAATCAGCCCCAGCATTTT. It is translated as CASSQGGGGLSNQPQHF.

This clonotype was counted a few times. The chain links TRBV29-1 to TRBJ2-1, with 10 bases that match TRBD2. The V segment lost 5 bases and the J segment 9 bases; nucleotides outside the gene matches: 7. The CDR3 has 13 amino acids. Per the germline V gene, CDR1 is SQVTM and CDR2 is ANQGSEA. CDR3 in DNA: TGCAGCGTTCCTCTAGCGGGAGAGGGTGAGCAGTTCTTC. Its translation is CSVPLAGEGEQFF.

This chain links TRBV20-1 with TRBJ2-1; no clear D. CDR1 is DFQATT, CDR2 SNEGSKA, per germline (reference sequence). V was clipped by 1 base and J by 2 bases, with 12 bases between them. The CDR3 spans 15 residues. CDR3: CSARVTGLPYNEQFF. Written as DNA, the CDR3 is TGCAGTGCTAGAGTCACGGGTTTGCCCTACAATGAGCAGTTCTTC.

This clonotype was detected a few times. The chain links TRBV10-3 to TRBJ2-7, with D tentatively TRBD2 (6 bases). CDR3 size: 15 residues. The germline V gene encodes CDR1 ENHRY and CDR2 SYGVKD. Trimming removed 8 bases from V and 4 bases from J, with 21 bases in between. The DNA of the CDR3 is TGTGCCATCGGGACTGAGGACCCAAGATCGTACGAGCAGTACTTC. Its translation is CAIGTEDPRSYEQYF.

The CDR3 loop is CATSSGLTSDEQYF. CDR3 sequence (DNA): TGTGCCACCAGCTCGGGGCTGACTAGCGATGAGCAGTACTTC. V usage is TRBV15 and J usage is TRBJ2-7; 8 positions match TRBD2. CDR1 is LNHNV and CDR2 is YYDKDF in the germline V gene (reference sequence). The CDR3 spans 14 residues. Trimming removed 5 bases from V and 7 bases from J; junction bases left unmatched: 10.

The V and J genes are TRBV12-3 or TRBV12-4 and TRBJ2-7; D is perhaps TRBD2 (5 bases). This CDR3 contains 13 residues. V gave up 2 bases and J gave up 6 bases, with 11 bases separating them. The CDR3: CASSLIAGSEQYF. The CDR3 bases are TGTGCCAGCAGTTTAATCGCGGGCTCCGAGCAGTACTTC.

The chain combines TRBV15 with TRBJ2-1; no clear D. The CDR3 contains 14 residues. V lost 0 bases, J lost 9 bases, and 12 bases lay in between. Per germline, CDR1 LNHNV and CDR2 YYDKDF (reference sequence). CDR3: CATSRDLAAVEQFF. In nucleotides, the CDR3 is TGTGCCACCAGCAGAGATCTGGCCGCAGTTGAGCAGTTCTTC.

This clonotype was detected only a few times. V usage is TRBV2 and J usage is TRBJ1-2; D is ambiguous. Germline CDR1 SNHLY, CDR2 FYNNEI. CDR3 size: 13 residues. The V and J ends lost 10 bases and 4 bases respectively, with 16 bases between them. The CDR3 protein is CATADGLVYGYTF. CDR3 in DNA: TGTGCCACCGCGGACGGGCTCGTCTATGGCTACACCTTC.

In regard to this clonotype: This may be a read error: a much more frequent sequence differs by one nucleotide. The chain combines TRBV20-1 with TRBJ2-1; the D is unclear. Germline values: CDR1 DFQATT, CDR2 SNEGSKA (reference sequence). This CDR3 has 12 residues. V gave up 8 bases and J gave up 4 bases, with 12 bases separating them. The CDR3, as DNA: TGCAGTACTTGGCTGCGGTACAATGAGCAGTTCTTC. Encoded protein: CSTWLRYNEQFF.

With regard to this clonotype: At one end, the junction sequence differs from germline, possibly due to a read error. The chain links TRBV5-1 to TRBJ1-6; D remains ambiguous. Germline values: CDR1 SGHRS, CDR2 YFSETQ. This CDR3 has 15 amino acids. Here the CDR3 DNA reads TGCGCCAGCAGCCCGGAGGCGATGGCGCCTTCACTCCTCCACTTT. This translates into CASSPEAMAPSLLHF. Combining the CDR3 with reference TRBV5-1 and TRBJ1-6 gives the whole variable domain KAGVTQTPRYLIKTRGQQVTLSCSPISGHRSVSWYQQTPGQGLQFLFEYFSETQRNKGNFPGRFSGRQFSNSRSEMNVSTLELGDSALYLCASSPEAMAPSLLHFGNGTRLTVT.

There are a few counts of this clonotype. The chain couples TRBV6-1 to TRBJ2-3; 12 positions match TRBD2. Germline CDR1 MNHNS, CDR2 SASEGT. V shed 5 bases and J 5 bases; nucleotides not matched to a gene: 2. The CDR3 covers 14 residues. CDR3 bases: TGTGCCAGCAGTCCTAGCGGGGGGGAAGATACGCAGTATTTT. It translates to CASSPSGGEDTQYF.

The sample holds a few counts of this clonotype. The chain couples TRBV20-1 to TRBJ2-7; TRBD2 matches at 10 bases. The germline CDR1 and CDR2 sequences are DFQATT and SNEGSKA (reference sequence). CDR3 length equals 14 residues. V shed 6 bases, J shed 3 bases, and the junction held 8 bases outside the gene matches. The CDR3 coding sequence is TGCAGTGCATCGACTAGCGGGTGGTACTACGAGCAGTACTTC. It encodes CSASTSGWYYEQYF.

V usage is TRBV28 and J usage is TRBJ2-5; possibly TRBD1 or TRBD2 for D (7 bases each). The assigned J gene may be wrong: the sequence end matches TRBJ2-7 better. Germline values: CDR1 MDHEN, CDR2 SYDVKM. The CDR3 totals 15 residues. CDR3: CASSLARQGGYEQYF. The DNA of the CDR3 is TGTGCCAGCAGTTTAGCCCGGCAGGGGGGGTACGAGCAGTACTTC.

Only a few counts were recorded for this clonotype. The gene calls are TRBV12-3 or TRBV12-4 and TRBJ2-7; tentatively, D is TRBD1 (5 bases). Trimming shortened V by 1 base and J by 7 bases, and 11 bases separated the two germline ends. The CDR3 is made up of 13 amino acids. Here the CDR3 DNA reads TGTGCCAGCAGTTTAGACAGGCCCCCAGAGCAGTACTTC. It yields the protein CASSLDRPPEQYF.

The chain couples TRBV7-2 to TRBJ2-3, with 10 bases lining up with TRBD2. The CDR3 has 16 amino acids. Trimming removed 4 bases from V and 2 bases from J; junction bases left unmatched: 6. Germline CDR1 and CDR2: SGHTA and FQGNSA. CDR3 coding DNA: TGTGCCAGCAGCTCCAGGACTAGCGGACTCACAGATACGCAGTATTTT. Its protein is CASSSRTSGLTDTQYF.

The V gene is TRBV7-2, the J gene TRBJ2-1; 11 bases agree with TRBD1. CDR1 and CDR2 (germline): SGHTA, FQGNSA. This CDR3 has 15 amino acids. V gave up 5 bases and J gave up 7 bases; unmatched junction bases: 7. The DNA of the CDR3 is TGTGCCAGCAGCCTGGACAGGGGGCCGCGGAATGAGCAGTTCTTC. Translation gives CASSLDRGPRNEQFF.

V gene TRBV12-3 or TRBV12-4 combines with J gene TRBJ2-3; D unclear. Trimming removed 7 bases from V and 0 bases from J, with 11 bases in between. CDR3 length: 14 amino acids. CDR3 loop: CASTRLTSTDTQYF. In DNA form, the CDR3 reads TGTGCCAGCACCCGACTCACTAGCACAGATACGCAGTATTTT.

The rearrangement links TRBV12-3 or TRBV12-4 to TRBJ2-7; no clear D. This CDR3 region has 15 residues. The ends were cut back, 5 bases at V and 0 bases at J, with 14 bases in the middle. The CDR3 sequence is CASSMVLGDSYEQYF. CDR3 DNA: TGTGCCAGCAGTATGGTATTGGGTGACTCCTACGAGCAGTACTTC.

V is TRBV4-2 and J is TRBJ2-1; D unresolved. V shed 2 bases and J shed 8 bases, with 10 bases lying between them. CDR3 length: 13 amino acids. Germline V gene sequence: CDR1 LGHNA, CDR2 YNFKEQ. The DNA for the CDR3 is TGTGCCAGCAGCCAATCCAATGGCGATGAGCAGTTCTTC. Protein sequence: CASSQSNGDEQFF.

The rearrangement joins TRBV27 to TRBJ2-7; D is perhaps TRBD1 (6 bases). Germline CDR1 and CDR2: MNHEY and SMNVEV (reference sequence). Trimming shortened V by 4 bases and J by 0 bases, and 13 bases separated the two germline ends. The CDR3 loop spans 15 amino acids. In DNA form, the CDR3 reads TGTGCCAGCAGTTCCCCCGGGACAAACTCCTACGAGCAGTACTTC. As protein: CASSSPGTNSYEQYF.

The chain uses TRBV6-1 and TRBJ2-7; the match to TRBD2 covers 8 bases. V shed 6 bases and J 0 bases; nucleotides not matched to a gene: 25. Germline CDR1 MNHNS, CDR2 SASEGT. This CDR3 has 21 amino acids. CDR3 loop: CASSASLTGGHPHDSSYEQYF. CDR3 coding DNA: TGTGCCAGCAGCGCCTCCCTCACGGGGGGGCACCCCCACGATAGCTCCTACGAGCAGTACTTC.

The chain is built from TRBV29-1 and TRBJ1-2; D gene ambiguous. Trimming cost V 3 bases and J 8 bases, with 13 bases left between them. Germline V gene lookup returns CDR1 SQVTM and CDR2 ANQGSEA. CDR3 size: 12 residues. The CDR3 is CSVDEGLKGYTF. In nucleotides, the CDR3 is TGCAGCGTTGACGAGGGATTGAAGGGCTACACCTTC.

CDR3 protein: CASRPKNRDEQYF. The CDR3, as DNA: TGTGCCAGCAGACCCAAAAACCGGGACGAGCAGTACTTC. The chain carries TRBV12-3 or TRBV12-4 and TRBJ2-7; D remains unclear. Trimming took 6 bases from V and 5 from J, leaving 14 bases between them. The CDR3 has 13 amino acids.

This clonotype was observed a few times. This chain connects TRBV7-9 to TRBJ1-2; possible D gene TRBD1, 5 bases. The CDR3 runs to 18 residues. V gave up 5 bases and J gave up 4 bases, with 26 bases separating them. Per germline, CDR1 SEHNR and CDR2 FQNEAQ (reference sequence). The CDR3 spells CASSPPGAGTLDGYGYTF. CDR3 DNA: TGTGCCAGCAGCCCACCCGGGGCAGGGACGTTGGATGGCTATGGCTACACCTTC.

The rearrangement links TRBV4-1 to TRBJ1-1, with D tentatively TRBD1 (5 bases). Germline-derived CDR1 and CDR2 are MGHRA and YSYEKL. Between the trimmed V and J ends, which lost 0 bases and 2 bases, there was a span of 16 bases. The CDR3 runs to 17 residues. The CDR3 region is CASSQDSDSSLNTEAFF. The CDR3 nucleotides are TGCGCCAGCAGCCAAGATAGTGACAGCAGCCTAAACACTGAAGCTTTCTTT.